This TCR beta chain was captured by sequencing in a study of cytotoxic CD8 clonotypes in ibrutinib-treated CLL. The CDR3 runs to 14 residues. V lost 4 bases to trimming and J lost 1 base, with 10 bases between them. From germline, CDR1 is SGHTA and CDR2 FQGNSA. For TCR beta libraries, about 1.9 micrograms of genomic DNA were obtained from cryopreserved PBMCs. With respect to this clone: What it binds is not known.

Study-level results: Rising at ibrutinib response, clonality subsequently fell back toward baseline at progression.

Repertoires were generated with immunoSEQ multiplex PCR, while TCRdb's copy carries only in-frame clones and drops some. Among about 160,000 clones listed, roughly 80% were seen once. Material: PBMCs, obtained after 24 months of ibrutinib treatment. This chain connects TRBV7-2 to TRBJ1-1; D is undetermined. The TCR sequence derives from a human donor with chronic lymphocytic leukemia. This CDR3 reads CASSSMAGNTEAFF. CDR3 bases: TGTGCCAGCAGCTCGATGGCCGGGAACACTGAAGCTTTCTTT.